This is a list of T cell receptor beta chains from one sample in a study of identical twins. MiXCR, applied by TCRdb to the 5' RACE reads, yields one record per CDR3 protein. The sample consists of nearly 900,000 distinct CDR3 sequences, 12% of them appearing once. These data were also reused for a study on yellow fever vaccine responses in identical twins.

Material: PBMCs. The receptors were gathered from a woman younger than 30 in good health. Each CDR3 is given with its conserved first and last residue. Fields, in order: clone size, J gene, D gene, V gene, CDR3 DNA, CDR3 protein. The D gene is left open where the match is weak. Not all rows give a size; the values are once, few, many and, for expanded clones, a class.

many,TRBJ2-5,TRBD2,TRBV24-1,TGTGCCACCAGTGATGCTAGCGGGAGGGCCCGAGAGACCCAGTACTTC,CATSDASGRARETQYF
NA,TRBJ2-4,TRBD2,TRBV4-1,TGCGCCAGCAGACCGGGACTAGCGGGACAAACAACCAAAAACATTCAGTACTTC,CASRPGLAGQTTKNIQYF
NA,TRBJ2-7,TRBD1,TRBV28,TGTGCCAGCAGTGTGGACAGGGGGCCTTCCTACGAGCAGTACTTC,CASSVDRGPSYEQYF
few,TRBJ2-2,NA,TRBV20-1,TGCAGTGCTAGAGTAGCGATCGGGAACACCGGGGAGCTGTTTTTT,CSARVAIGNTGELFF
few,TRBJ2-7,NA,TRBV2,TGTGCCAGCAGTGAATTCGCGGACCCTGCCTACGAGCAGTACTTC,CASSEFADPAYEQYF
few,TRBJ1-2,TRBD1,TRBV7-9,TGTGCCAGCAGTTTTCCACCGGGACAGCGGGGCTACACCTTC,CASSFPPGQRGYTF
few,TRBJ2-7,TRBD2,TRBV28,TGTGCCAGCAGTTTGACTAGCGGGAGACCGGGGCAGTACTTC,CASSLTSGRPGQYF
many,TRBJ2-7,NA,TRBV20-1,TGCAGGGAGGCCCTCGGCTACGAGCAGTACTTC,CREALGYEQYF
few,TRBJ1-2,NA,TRBV6-1,TGTGCCAGCAGTGAATGGCTTGGGGACGACAACTATGGCTACACCTTC,CASSEWLGDDNYGYTF
NA,TRBJ2-2,NA,TRBV24-1,TGTGCCACCAGTGCCATAAACACCGGGGAGCTGTTTTTT,CATSAINTGELFF
few,TRBJ2-2,NA,TRBV12-3/TRBV12-4,TGTGCCAGCAGTTTAAAGTCCCTCTCGGAGCTGTTTTTT,CASSLKSLSELFF
many,TRBJ2-3,TRBD2,TRBV7-6,TGTGCCAGCAGTCCACGGACTAGCAGCACAGATACGCAGTATTTT,CASSPRTSSTDTQYF
many,TRBJ1-2,NA,TRBV6-1,TGTGCCAGCAGTCCGAAGGGGTCCTATGGCTACACCTTC,CASSPKGSYGYTF
few,TRBJ2-1,TRBD2,TRBV20-1,TGCAGTGCTAGAGAGGGACTAGCGGGAACCTACAATGAGCAGTTCTTC,CSAREGLAGTYNEQFF
many,TRBJ2-1,TRBD2,TRBV7-7,TGTGCCAGCAGCCTCTCTAGCGGGAGGGCCAATGAGCAGTTCTTC,CASSLSSGRANEQFF
NA,TRBJ2-2,TRBD1,TRBV5-5,TGTGCCAGCAGCACAGGGGTCGGGGAGCTGTTTTTT,CASSTGVGELFF
NA,TRBJ2-1,NA,TRBV7-7,TGTGCCAGCAGCTCGTTGGGGGCTTTAGATGAGCAGTTCTTC,CASSSLGALDEQFF
few,TRBJ2-1,TRBD2,TRBV5-1,TGCGCCAGCAGCCCTATGACTAGCGGGAGCGATGAGCAGTTCTTC,CASSPMTSGSDEQFF
few,TRBJ2-1,NA,TRBV3-1,TGTGCCAGCAGCCAGGGTTTCTATGGCCATGAGCAGTTCTTC,CASSQGFYGHEQFF
NA,TRBJ1-1,TRBD1,TRBV7-6,TGTGCCAGCAGCTTAGCTGGACAGGGATGGACTGAAGCTTTCTTT,CASSLAGQGWTEAFF
few,TRBJ2-2,TRBD2,TRBV6-5,TGTGCCAGCAGTTACTCGGCGGGGGAGACCGGGGAGCTGTTTTTT,CASSYSAGETGELFF
NA,TRBJ1-5,TRBD1,TRBV4-1,TGCGCCAGCAGCCACCCGGGACAGGAAAATCAGCCCCAGCATTTT,CASSHPGQENQPQHF
many,TRBJ1-2,NA,TRBV4-1,TGCGCCAGCAGCCAATATGCCCATCTGTATGGCTACACCTTC,CASSQYAHLYGYTF
NA,TRBJ2-1,NA,TRBV7-2,TGTGCCAGTATGACACAGGAAAATTTTGGTGGTGAGCAGTTCTTC,CASMTQENFGGEQFF
NA,TRBJ2-2,NA,TRBV5-1,TGCGCCAGCAGCGGGGGGGACAGCAACACCGGGGAGCTGTTTTTT,CASSGGDSNTGELFF
NA,TRBJ2-4,TRBD1,TRBV28,TGTGCCAGCAGTTACAGGGGGCTGGGGGACATTCAGTACTTC,CASSYRGLGDIQYF
few,TRBJ1-1,NA,TRBV9,TGTGCCAGCAATGTGGCCAGCAACGAAGCTTTCTTT,CASNVASNEAFF
many,TRBJ2-2,TRBD2,TRBV15,TGTGCCACCAGCAGGACTAGCGGAAACACCGGGGAGCTGTTTTTT,CATSRTSGNTGELFF
NA,TRBJ2-1,NA,TRBV24-1,TGTGCCACTCAAGGGGGGGCTCTCGCCGACGACAATGAGCAGTTCTTC,CATQGGALADDNEQFF
NA,TRBJ2-1,TRBD2,TRBV7-7,TGTGCCAGCAGCTTAGAACTAGCGGGAGGAGGGAATGAGCAGTTCTTC,CASSLELAGGGNEQFF
few,TRBJ2-3,TRBD1,TRBV6-5,TGTGCCAGCAGTTACTCGATTGGGACAGGGGGTTGGACAGATACGCAGTATTTT,CASSYSIGTGGWTDTQYF
NA,TRBJ2-3,NA,TRBV4-1,TGCGCCAGCAGCCAATTGGGCGGGGGCCTAAGGGATACGCAGTATTTT,CASSQLGGGLRDTQYF
few,TRBJ2-1,NA,TRBV24-1,TGTGCCACCAGTGATGTCGGAGCGAGCTCCTACAATGAGCAGTTCTTC,CATSDVGASSYNEQFF
few,TRBJ2-1,TRBD1,TRBV20-1,TGCAGTGCTCCTCACCAAGACAGGGTCAAGCAGTTCTTC,CSAPHQDRVKQFF
many,TRBJ2-3,NA,TRBV9,TGTGCCAGCAGCGGCCGTTTCCCCCCAGATACGCAGTATTTT,CASSGRFPPDTQYF
many,TRBJ1-1,NA,TRBV20-1,TGCAGCGCCAAGCGGGGTAACACTGAAGCTTTCTTT,CSAKRGNTEAFF
few,TRBJ2-6,NA,TRBV6-1,TGTGCCAGCAGTGTCGTGGTGCAGGGAGCCTCTGGGGCCAACGTCCTGACTTTC,CASSVVVQGASGANVLTF